What follows are 10 T cell receptor beta chains derived from one specimen sequenced in a study of OX40 agonist ivuxolimab in advanced cancers. Library preparation used the immunoSEQ multiplex PCR assay. The table comes from immuneACCESS by way of TCRdb, which keeps in-frame sequences with V and J called. Part of the clones is missing from these tables; in studies checked, under half for an unresolved V gene and the rest for unknown reasons. This sample lists around 62,000 clones; about 90% were detected once. The ten largest make up around 0.31% of the sample. The sequencing used CD4+ or CD8+ T cells sorted from blood, collected in a trial of the OX40 agonist ivuxolimab. These TCRs come from an adult with an advanced solid tumor such as melanoma, head and neck, liver or kidney cancer.

V usage is TRBV2 and J usage is TRBJ1-2; no definite D call. The CDR3 covers 13 residues. From germline, CDR1 is SNHLY and CDR2 FYNNEI. The V end was cut by 4 bases, the J end by 1 base, with 7 bases between. In DNA, the CDR3 is TGTGCCAGCAGTGGCAGCCTTAACTATGGCTACACCTTC. Amino acids: CASSGSLNYGYTF.

This chain joins TRBV5-6 and TRBJ1-5; no firm D call. Between the trimmed V and J ends, which lost 3 bases and 3 bases, there was a span of 13 bases. CDR1 and CDR2 from the germline V gene are SGHDT and YYEEEE. This CDR3 has 15 amino acids. The CDR3 loop is CASSSRVDINQPQHF. In nucleotides, the CDR3 is TGTGCCAGCAGCTCGCGCGTTGACATCAATCAGCCCCAGCATTTT.

This clone was seen a single time. The V call is TRBV10-2, the J call TRBJ2-2; 9 nucleotides agree with TRBD2. Germline-derived CDR1 and CDR2 are WSHSY and SAAADI. J lost 0 bases, V lost 2 bases, and 1 base had no gene match. This CDR3 contains 16 residues. In DNA form, the CDR3 reads TGCGCCAGCAGTGAGGTAGCGGGAGCGAACACCGGGGAGCTGTTTTTT. It translates to CASSEVAGANTGELFF.

The CDR3 DNA sequence: TGCAGCGTTGGGACAGACCGTCCCTACGAGCAGTACTTC. Translating gives CSVGTDRPYEQYF. The chain carries TRBV29-1 and TRBJ2-7; D is possibly TRBD1 (6 bases). This CDR3 spans 13 amino acids. V was cut by 4 bases and J by 2 bases, with 12 bases left in between. The germline gives CDR1 SQVTM, CDR2 ANQGSEA.

J is TRBJ2-5 and V is TRBV7-9, with D maybe TRBD2 (5 bases). V was trimmed by 5 bases and J by 5 bases, leaving 15 bases between them. The germline V gene encodes CDR1 SEHNR and CDR2 FQNEAQ (reference sequence). The CDR3 sequence is 14 residues long. CDR3 sequence (DNA): TGTGCCAGCAGCCCGTCGGTAGGGAGCGAGACCCAGTACTTC. This sequence encodes CASSPSVGSETQYF.

This chain links TRBV15 with TRBJ2-1, with D perhaps matching TRBD1 or TRBD2 (5 bases each). V lost 3 bases to trimming and J lost 6 bases, with 12 bases between them. CDR1 and CDR2 from the germline V gene are LNHNV and YYDKDF (reference sequence). The CDR3 extends over 14 amino acids. CDR3 nucleotide sequence: TGTGCCACCAGCAGGGGAGACAGCCGCAATGAGCAGTTCTTC. Translation gives CATSRGDSRNEQFF. The whole variable domain, remainder taken from reference TRBV15 and TRBJ2-1, is DAMVIQNPRYQVTQFGKPVTLSCSQTLNHNVMYWYQQKSSQAPKLLFHYYDKDFNNEADTPDNFQSRRPNTSFCFLDIRSPGLGDTAMYLCATSRGDSRNEQFFGPGTRLTVL.

The V and J genes are TRBV5-8 and TRBJ2-3; 7 bases are a match to TRBD1. The CDR3 has 15 residues. Germline values: CDR1 SGHTS, CDR2 YDEGEE. Trimming removed 3 bases from V and 2 bases from J; junction bases left unmatched: 6. The DNA for the CDR3 is TGTGCCAGCAGCTATACGGGACAGAACACAGATACGCAGTATTTT. Amino acid sequence: CASSYTGQNTDTQYF.

The CDR3 region is CASRTGTGNTEAFF. CDR3 bases: TGTGCCAGCAGAACCGGGACAGGGAACACTGAAGCTTTCTTT. This rearrangement joins TRBV6-5 to TRBJ1-1, with 8 positions matching TRBD1. The germline V gene has CDR1 MNHEY and CDR2 SVGAGI. V shed 6 bases, J shed 1 base, and the junction held 4 bases outside the gene matches. This CDR3 comprises 14 residues.

The rearrangement uses TRBV11-2 and TRBJ2-7, with unresolved D. Germline V gene lookup returns CDR1 SGHAT and CDR2 FQNNGV. The CDR3 contains 15 residues. The ends were cut back, 0 bases at V and 2 bases at J, with 11 bases in the middle. In nucleotides, the CDR3 is TGTGCCAGCAGCTTAGACAGAGGCAGAACCTACGAGCAGTACTTC. Its protein is CASSLDRGRTYEQYF.

The genes are TRBV25-1 and TRBJ2-7, with TRBD2 identical over 11 bases. The V segment lost 7 bases and the J segment 7 bases; nucleotides outside the gene matches: 12. CDR3 length equals 15 residues. Germline V gene data show CDR1 as MGHDK and CDR2 as SYGVNS. The CDR3 loop reads CASTKTSGSFGEQYF. As DNA, the CDR3 is TGTGCCAGCACGAAAACTAGCGGGAGTTTCGGAGAGCAGTACTTC.